The 2 T cell receptor beta chains in this list originate from one sample, sequenced in a study of blood T cell repertoires in COVID-19. TCRdb's table, derived via immunoSEQ multiplex PCR, lists solely in-frame clones and lacks some. Of about 470,000 clones in the sample, approximately 90% were seen once. The sequenced material came from PBMCs or T cells enriched from blood (not recorded which). These receptor sequences come from a young woman who had recovered from COVID-19.

This chain joins TRBV5-4 and TRBJ2-5; 7 bases are a match to TRBD2. Trimming cost V 6 bases and J 4 bases; bases outside gene matches: 18. CDR1 and CDR2 (germline): SGHNT, YYREEE (reference sequence). The CDR3 has 17 residues. In nucleotides, the CDR3 is TGTGCCAGCAAGGAGGGCTCGTGGCTTTCGGGGGGAGAGACCCAGTACTTC. Translated, it gives CASKEGSWLSGGETQYF.

The table lists this clone with a count of one. The gene calls are TRBV3-1 (or the pseudogene TRBV3-2) and TRBJ1-4, with a tentative D call TRBD1 (6 bases). The length of the CDR3 is 19 residues. Trimming took off 4 bases at V and 0 bases at J, with 21 bases between the two ends. Germline V lookup: CDR1 LGHDT, CDR2 YNNKEL (reference sequence). The CDR3 region is CASSRWGGSGLATNEKLFF. The CDR3 DNA is TGTGCCAGCAGCCGCTGGGGGGGCTCGGGCCTAGCAACTAATGAAAAACTGTTTTTT.